The 21 T cell receptor beta chains listed next were all sequenced from one sample in a study of metastatic and nonmetastatic thyroid tumors. Every patient was untreated before thyroid surgery. MiXCR was used by TCRdb to re-call the PCR reads. The data contain about 47,000 clones, about 25% of them seen just once; the ten biggest clones take up 3% to 3.5%. Material for sequencing was blood. All receptors derive from a male donor with papillary thyroid cancer or a benign thyroid nodule (not recorded which). Some clones in this sample may be carry-over from other donors' samples.

The chain carries TRBV27 and TRBJ2-7, with D perhaps matching TRBD1 (6 bases). Trimming left V 3 bases short and J 0 bases short, with 12 bases between. The CDR3 loop spans 15 amino acids. Germline loops: CDR1 MNHEY, CDR2 SMNVEV (reference sequence). DNA for the CDR3: TGTGCCAGCAGTTTCAACAGGGAAAGCTCCTACGAGCAGTACTTC. Its protein is CASSFNRESSYEQYF.

This clone was seen repeatedly, ten times or more. The CDR3 coding sequence is TGTGCCAGCAGCTTAGCTAGCGGGACGGGCGAGCAGTACTTC. It translates to CASSLASGTGEQYF. The rearrangement links TRBV7-9 to TRBJ2-7, with 8 bases lining up with TRBD2. J was trimmed by 6 bases and V by 0 bases; bases with no gene match: 4. The CDR3 sequence is 14 residues long. CDR1 SEHNR and CDR2 FQNEAQ come from the germline V gene (reference sequence).

As concerns this clone: The junction shows a germline mismatch at one end, possibly a read error. The V call is TRBV6-2 or TRBV6-3, the J call TRBJ2-1; TRBD2 might be the D (6 bases). CDR1 and CDR2 from the germline V gene are MNHEY and SVGEGT. The CDR3 is 18 residues long. The DNA of the CDR3 is TGTGCCAGCATTTACTTTTTTGGAGCGGGTGGAGAGGCCAATGAGCAGTTCTTC. This codes for CASIYFFGAGGEANEQFF.

V gene TRBV5-1 combines with J gene TRBJ1-2, with TRBD1 matching over 8 bases. Per the germline V gene, CDR1 is SGHRS and CDR2 is YFSETQ. The V gene end was trimmed by 0 bases and the J gene end by 7 bases; junction bases not matched to a gene: 5. The CDR3 is 14 amino acids. CDR3 sequence: CASSLVGQGFGYTF. The DNA of the CDR3 is TGCGCCAGCAGCTTGGTAGGACAGGGATTTGGCTACACCTTC.

The gene calls are TRBV5-8 and TRBJ2-1; D perhaps matches TRBD1 (5 bases). V was trimmed by 5 bases and J by 6 bases, leaving 9 bases between them. The CDR3 loop spans 12 amino acids. Germline CDR1 is SGHTS and CDR2 is YDEGEE. In DNA form, the CDR3 reads TGTGCCAGCAGTGTGACAGTCAATGAGCAGTTCTTC. Amino acids: CASSVTVNEQFF.

By share, this clone counts as medium-sized. The chain combines TRBV12-3 or TRBV12-4 with TRBJ2-7; D is uncertain. The CDR3 has 12 residues. Trimming took 3 bases from V and 3 from J, leaving 6 bases between them. CDR3 DNA sequence: TGTGCCAGCAGTTTTGCGAACTACGAGCAGTACTTC. Residues: CASSFANYEQYF.

The rearrangement uses TRBV7-8 and TRBJ2-3; D is possibly TRBD2 (5 bases). The V gene's germline CDR1 is SGHVS and CDR2 FQNEAQ. The CDR3 sequence is 15 residues long. V lost 5 bases to trimming and J lost 3 bases, with 15 bases between them. DNA of the CDR3: TGTGCCAGCAGCCTACTAGAGGCCCTTACAGATACGCAGTATTTT. Encoded protein: CASSLLEALTDTQYF.

This rearrangement joins TRBV4-1 to TRBJ2-7, with 10 bases identical to TRBD2. V lost 0 bases, J lost 0 bases, and 11 bases stayed unmatched. Germline CDR1 reads MGHRA; CDR2 reads YSYEKL. This CDR3 has 19 residues. The CDR3 sequence is CASSQDWQPGLAASYEQYF. CDR3 nucleotides: TGCGCCAGCAGCCAAGATTGGCAACCCGGACTAGCGGCCTCCTACGAGCAGTACTTC.

In its sample, this clone was seen many times. This chain uses TRBV9 with TRBJ2-5; the match to TRBD2 covers 11 bases. Germline V CDR1 and CDR2: SGDLS, YYNGEE. V dropped 3 bases and J dropped 4; count of bases not matched to a gene: 8. This CDR3 contains 16 residues. The CDR3 region is CASSGALAGGSETQYF. CDR3 nucleotides: TGTGCCAGCAGCGGGGCGCTAGCGGGAGGATCAGAGACCCAGTACTTC.

This clone was recorded at least ten times. The chain combines TRBV27 with TRBJ2-3; possible D gene TRBD1, 6 bases. V was cut by 2 bases and J by 4 bases, with 7 bases left in between. The CDR3 spans 13 residues. Germline assignment: CDR1 MNHEY and CDR2 SMNVEV (reference sequence). The CDR3 DNA is TGTGCCAGCAGTTTAGCAGGGGCAGATACGCAGTATTTT. Its protein is CASSLAGADTQYF.

The chain recombines TRBV11-1 with TRBJ2-7; 7 nucleotides agree with TRBD2. Germline V lookup: CDR1 SGHAT, CDR2 FQDESV (reference sequence). V dropped 2 bases and J dropped 5; count of bases not matched to a gene: 3. The CDR3 spans 13 residues. The CDR3 reads CASSLPGGHEQYF. In DNA form, the CDR3 reads TGTGCCAGCAGCTTACCGGGAGGCCACGAGCAGTACTTC.

The chain combines TRBV7-9 with TRBJ1-1, with D unclear. Between the trimmed V and J ends, which lost 0 bases and 1 base, there was a span of 6 bases. The CDR3 covers 14 residues. Germline loops: CDR1 SEHNR, CDR2 FQNEAQ (reference sequence). CDR3 sequence (DNA): TGTGCCAGCAGCTTAGCCCCACCGAACACTGAAGCTTTCTTT. This codes for CASSLAPPNTEAFF.

This clone was recorded many times. The chain carries TRBV7-9 and TRBJ2-5, with 12 nucleotides matching TRBD2. Looked up from germline, CDR1 is SEHNR and CDR2 is FQNEAQ (reference sequence). V was pared by 1 base and J by 4 bases, with 10 bases of the junction left unmatched. The CDR3 is 18 amino acids. For the CDR3, the DNA is TGTGCCAGCAGCTTAGGAAAACTAGCGGGAGGATCGGCAGAGACCCAGTACTTC. Its protein product is CASSLGKLAGGSAETQYF. The full variable domain, rest sourced from reference TRBV7-9 and TRBJ2-5, is DTGVSQNPRHKITKRGQNVTFRCDPISEHNRLYWYRQTLGQGPEFLTYFQNEAQLEKSRLLSDRFSAERPKGSFSTLEIQRTEQGDSAMYLCASSLGKLAGGSAETQYFGPGTRLLVL.

In this sample, this clone turned up a few times. Within the sample, other DNA sequences also encode this same CDR3. V and J are TRBV20-1 and TRBJ2-3; tentatively, D is TRBD2 (6 bases). CDR1 is DFQATT, CDR2 SNEGSKA, per germline (reference sequence). Trimming cost V 2 bases and J 5 bases, with 14 bases left between them. The CDR3 runs 14 residues. The CDR3 sequence is CSARLRGNLDTQYF. In nucleotides, the CDR3 is TGCAGTGCTAGATTGCGCGGGAACCTAGATACGCAGTATTTT.

This clone was detected many times. This chain uses TRBV2 with TRBJ2-1; no reliable D call. The CDR3 has 11 amino acids. Germline V gives CDR1 SNHLY, CDR2 FYNNEI. Deletions cut 3 bases from V and 6 bases from J, with 3 bases between. DNA of the CDR3: TGTGCCAGCAGTGATGTCAATGAGCAGTTCTTC. Amino acid sequence: CASSDVNEQFF.

In this sample, this clone turned up many times. This chain uses TRBV20-1 with TRBJ2-5; D possibly corresponds to TRBD2 (5 bases). The CDR3 extends over 14 amino acids. V was clipped by 1 base and J by 1 base, with 10 bases between them. From germline, CDR1 is DFQATT and CDR2 SNEGSKA (reference sequence). The CDR3 is CSARVGGPQETQYF. CDR3 nucleotide sequence: TGCAGTGCTAGAGTCGGAGGACCCCAAGAGACCCAGTACTTC.

This clone was counted many times. This chain uses TRBV5-4 with TRBJ2-7; D is tentatively TRBD1 or TRBD2 (5 bases each). The CDR3 has 16 amino acids. V gave up 1 base and J gave up 6 bases, with 20 bases separating them. CDR1 and CDR2 (germline): SGHNT, YYREEE (reference sequence). CDR3 loop: CASSLRWEGARVEQYF. As DNA, the CDR3 is TGTGCCAGCAGCTTGAGGTGGGAAGGGGCGAGGGTCGAGCAGTACTTC.

This clone has more than one count but fewer than ten. Germline is not matched at one junction end, which may reflect a read error. The J gene is TRBJ2-7, the V gene TRBV2; 7 nucleotides agree with TRBD2. Germline-derived CDR1 and CDR2 are SNHLY and FYNNEI. CDR3 length equals 13 residues. DNA for the CDR3: TGTGCCAGCAGTGTGGGAGGGCCCTACGAGCAGTGCTTC. Translation gives CASSVGGPYEQCF.

The count of this clone is one. The chain links TRBV30 to TRBJ1-5, with 10 bases that match TRBD1. V dropped 5 bases and J dropped 2; count of bases not matched to a gene: 3. Germline CDR1 reads GTSNPN; CDR2 reads SVGIG (reference sequence). This CDR3 has 14 amino acids. CDR3 coding DNA: TGTGCCTGGGACAGGGGGCTTGGCAATCAGCCCCAGCATTTT. Translating it yields CAWDRGLGNQPQHF.

This clone occurred many times. V gene TRBV5-1 combines with J gene TRBJ2-3; the match to TRBD2 covers 8 bases. V shed 1 base and J 4 bases; nucleotides not matched to a gene: 2. CDR3 length: 14 residues. CDR1 SGHRS and CDR2 YFSETQ come from the germline V gene. CDR3: CASSLTGGADTQYF. The CDR3 nucleotides are TGCGCCAGCAGCTTGACGGGAGGGGCAGATACGCAGTATTTT.

The chain recombines TRBV9 with TRBJ2-6; D is unresolved. The V end lost 0 bases, the J end lost 3 bases, and 10 bases lay between the germline ends. CDR1 and CDR2 (germline): SGDLS, YYNGEE. The CDR3 covers 16 residues. The CDR3 sequence is CASSVAPQGGANVLTF. DNA of the CDR3: TGTGCCAGCAGCGTAGCCCCGCAAGGTGGGGCCAACGTCCTGACTTTC.